Listed here are 11 T cell receptor beta chains from one sample, sequenced in a study of blood T cell repertoires in COVID-19 (dated by TCRdb to 2019 to 2021). Library preparation was by the immunoSEQ multiplex PCR assay. The table was pulled from immuneACCESS by TCRdb, which kept in-frame rearrangements only. Such tables lose some clones; where checked, under half of the loss comes from unresolved V genes, and the rest has no known cause. This sample is represented by some 180,000 clones; about 85% of them were singletons. Jointly, the top ten make up 5% to 7.5% of the sample. Input material: PBMCs or T cells enriched from blood (not recorded which). These receptor sequences come from a man in his forties or fifties who had recovered from COVID-19.

The sample holds one count of this clone. The chain employs TRBV6-5 and TRBJ1-1; 7 nucleotides line up with TRBD1. The J segment lost 4 bases and the V segment lost 7 bases, leaving 3 bases of the junction unmatched. CDR1 MNHEY and CDR2 SVGAGI come from the germline V gene. The CDR3 totals 12 residues. The CDR3 protein is CASNGQATEAFF. The DNA of the CDR3 is TGTGCCAGCAACGGACAGGCCACTGAAGCTTTCTTT.

In this sample, this clone turned up once. A junction end diverges from the germline sequence, so it may reflect a read error. In the same sample, other DNA sequences code for this CDR3. The chain joins TRBV11-1 to TRBJ1-4; a possible D gene is TRBD1 (6 bases). The V gene's germline CDR1 is SGHAT and CDR2 FQDESV (reference sequence). The CDR3 has 16 residues. For the CDR3, the DNA is TGCGCCAGCAGCTCCGGGACACCTAACGGTAATGAAAAACTGTTTTTT. Amino acid sequence: CASSSGTPNGNEKLFF.

The chain joins TRBV28 to TRBJ1-1; D possibly corresponds to TRBD1 (6 bases). This CDR3 is 13 amino acids long. Trimming took off 6 bases at V and 5 bases at J, with 13 bases between the two ends. Germline-derived CDR1 and CDR2 are MDHEN and SYDVKM. DNA for the CDR3: TGTGCCAGCAGGGGGGGGCGCGAGACTGAAGCTTTCTTT. Protein: CASRGGRETEAFF.

This chain uses TRBV2 with TRBJ2-1; 13 bases match TRBD2. CDR1 and CDR2 (germline): SNHLY, FYNNEI. The CDR3 runs 16 residues. Trimming at V came to 0 bases and at J to 9 bases, leaving 5 bases not matched to a gene. CDR3 DNA: TGTGCCAGCAGTGAAGCGCTTGGGACTAGCGGGGTTGAGCAGTTCTTC. Amino acids: CASSEALGTSGVEQFF.

The chain links TRBV9 to TRBJ2-3; perhaps TRBD2 as D (5 bases). Trimming removed 3 bases from V and 3 bases from J, with 11 bases in between. Germline V gene lookup returns CDR1 SGDLS and CDR2 YYNGEE. The CDR3 contains 14 residues. The DNA for the CDR3 is TGTGCCAGCAGCGATGCCCTAGCAACAGATACGCAGTATTTT. It specifies CASSDALATDTQYF.

V gene TRBV7-9 combines with J gene TRBJ1-1, with TRBD1 matching over 11 bases. Germline V CDR1 and CDR2: SEHNR, FQNEAQ (reference sequence). J gave up 4 bases and V 5 bases, and 3 bases lay outside the gene matches. This CDR3 is built from 14 residues. The CDR3 region has the DNA TGTGCCAGCAGCCCCGGGACAGGGGGCACTGAAGCTTTCTTT. It translates to CASSPGTGGTEAFF.

The chain carries TRBV6-1 and TRBJ1-2; 7 nucleotides align to TRBD1. V lost 0 bases, J lost 4 bases, and 2 bases stayed unmatched. The germline V gene has CDR1 MNHNS and CDR2 SASEGT. The CDR3 runs 14 residues. CDR3 nucleotides: TGTGCCAGCAGTGAAGCTGCAGGGGGCTATGGCTACACCTTC. It encodes CASSEAAGGYGYTF.

This chain uses TRBV5-1 with TRBJ1-5; a weak D match, TRBD1 (6 bases). V lost 0 bases, J lost 5 bases, and 12 bases lay in between. The CDR3 length is 15 residues. Germline CDR1 reads SGHRS; CDR2 reads YFSETQ. The CDR3 reads CASSLGQDSDQPQHF. The CDR3 DNA reads as TGCGCCAGCAGCTTGGGACAGGATTCGGATCAGCCCCAGCATTTT.

The chain uses TRBV2 and TRBJ1-2; TRBD1 aligns across 8 bases. CDR3 length equals 14 residues. Germline CDR1 is SNHLY and CDR2 is FYNNEI. With 5 bases clipped from V and 5 bases from J, the junction kept 7 bases outside the gene matches. DNA of the CDR3: TGTGCCAGCAGTACGGACAGGGTCCCGTATGGCTACACCTTC. Translating gives CASSTDRVPYGYTF.

The chain employs TRBV19 and TRBJ1-6, with D unclear. From germline, CDR1 is LNHDA and CDR2 SQIVND (reference sequence). Trimming left V 4 bases short and J 7 bases short, with 14 bases between. This CDR3 has 15 amino acids. This CDR3 reads CASSTPTGGNSPLHF. CDR3 DNA: TGTGCCAGTAGTACCCCGACCGGAGGAAATTCACCCCTCCACTTT.

The sample holds one count of this clone. The rearrangement uses TRBV27 and TRBJ1-1; 7 bases line up with TRBD1. V lost 0 bases and J lost 4; bases outside the gene matches: 2. Germline-derived CDR1 and CDR2 are MNHEY and SMNVEV (reference sequence). The CDR3 sequence is 14 residues long. CDR3 in DNA: TGTGCCAGCAGTTTATCGGGACAGATCACTGAAGCTTTCTTT. Its translation is CASSLSGQITEAFF.